The 17 T cell receptor beta chains below all came from one sample that was sequenced in a study of cytomegalovirus exposure and HLA in healthy donors. Researchers ran the PCR with 60 Vbeta and 13 Jbeta primers. The table came from immunoSEQ multiplex PCR; TCRdb's copy has only in-frame clones and leaves some out. This sample's table has approximately 38,000 clones. Sequencing used PBMCs. Every receptor here comes from a man under 40 in good health and CMV-seronegative.

The V and J genes are TRBV10-3 and TRBJ1-2; D is unclear. The V end was cut by 1 base, the J end by 8 bases, with 5 bases between. From germline, CDR1 is ENHRY and CDR2 SYGVKD. The CDR3 spans 11 residues. The CDR3 sequence is CAISELQGYTF. CDR3 bases: TGTGCCATCAGTGAGTTGCAGGGCTACACCTTC.

This chain uses TRBV9 with TRBJ1-2; 7 nucleotides match TRBD1. V dropped 0 bases and J dropped 5; count of bases not matched to a gene: 10. The germline CDR1 and CDR2 sequences are SGDLS and YYNGEE. The CDR3 is 16 amino acids. Written as DNA, the CDR3 is TGTGCCAGCAGCGTAGGTAGTGTGGGACAGCCATATGGCTACACCTTC. Amino acid sequence: CASSVGSVGQPYGYTF.

The V gene is TRBV7-9, the J gene TRBJ2-1, with D tentatively TRBD1 (5 bases). V was trimmed by 1 base and J by 10 bases, leaving 14 bases between them. The CDR3 spans 14 residues. CDR1 is SEHNR and CDR2 is FQNEAQ in the germline V gene (reference sequence). CDR3 loop: CASSLDGQGLEQFF. The CDR3 nucleotides read TGTGCCAGCAGCTTAGATGGGCAGGGATTGGAGCAGTTCTTC.

The chain joins TRBV20-1 to TRBJ2-3, with D unclear. Trimming removed 4 bases from V and 6 bases from J, with 8 bases in between. The CDR3 runs to 11 residues. CDR1 DFQATT and CDR2 SNEGSKA come from the germline V gene (reference sequence). The DNA for the CDR3 is TGCAGTGCTACCCTCGGGGATACGCAGTATTTT. The encoded protein is CSATLGDTQYF.

The genes are TRBV6-5 and TRBJ2-5; TRBD2 aligns across 9 bases. CDR3 length: 15 amino acids. Unmatched junction bases numbered 10, after V lost 6 bases and J lost 5 bases. CDR1 is MNHEY, CDR2 SVGAGI, per germline. The CDR3 is CASRPGLATRETQYF. The CDR3 nucleotides are TGTGCCAGCAGACCGGGACTAGCCACAAGGGAGACCCAGTACTTC.

The V gene is TRBV7-6, the J gene TRBJ2-7; 11 bases align to TRBD1. Germline trimming cut 5 bases from V and 2 bases from J; bases unmatched to any gene: 8. The length of the CDR3 is 16 residues. Germline CDR1 reads SGHVS; CDR2 reads FNYEAQ. The CDR3 nucleotides are TGTGCCAGCAGCCCTCGGACAGGGGGCCACCCCTACGAGCAGTACTTC. It encodes CASSPRTGGHPYEQYF.

The V gene is TRBV5-1, the J gene TRBJ2-3; the match to TRBD1 covers 8 bases. This CDR3 contains 15 residues. Looked up from germline, CDR1 is SGHRS and CDR2 is YFSETQ. V dropped 5 bases and J dropped 2; count of bases not matched to a gene: 7. CDR3 sequence: CASSPTGALTDTQYF. CDR3 DNA sequence: TGCGCCAGCAGTCCGACAGGGGCTCTCACAGATACGCAGTATTTT.

The chain couples TRBV5-4 to TRBJ1-2, with D maybe TRBD1 (5 bases). Germline assignment: CDR1 SGHNT and CDR2 YYREEE (reference sequence). The CDR3 loop spans 14 amino acids. V was shortened by 3 bases and J by 4 bases, with 13 bases between the two germline ends. CDR3 sequence: CASSYGRGIYGYTF. CDR3 nucleotide sequence: TGTGCCAGCAGCTACGGAAGGGGTATCTATGGCTACACCTTC.

The V call is TRBV5-1, the J call TRBJ2-3; 8 positions agree with TRBD2. Germline loops: CDR1 SGHRS, CDR2 YFSETQ. The CDR3 spans 17 residues. V gave up 0 bases and J gave up 6 bases; unmatched junction bases: 12. DNA for the CDR3: TGCGCCAGCAGCTTGGGCCCCCAAGCGGGAGACGCCGATACGCAGTATTTT. Translated: CASSLGPQAGDADTQYF.

The chain carries TRBV4-1 and TRBJ2-7; TRBD2 matches at 7 bases. The trim removed 1 base at V and 1 base at J, leaving 4 bases unmatched. The CDR3 extends over 15 amino acids. Germline V CDR1 and CDR2: MGHRA, YSYEKL. The CDR3 is CASSQGLAASYEQYF. CDR3 nucleotides: TGCGCCAGCAGCCAAGGCCTAGCGGCGTCCTACGAGCAGTACTTC.

The rearrangement links TRBV6-1 to TRBJ2-7, with D perhaps TRBD1 (5 bases). Germline V CDR1 and CDR2: MNHNS, SASEGT. V was shortened by 2 bases and J by 11 bases, with 10 bases between the two germline ends. The CDR3 length is 11 residues. The CDR3 here is CASSETGVKYF. The CDR3 DNA sequence: TGTGCCAGCAGTGAAACAGGAGTGAAGTACTTC.

The chain carries TRBV29-1 and TRBJ1-2, with TRBD1 identical over 9 bases. This CDR3 contains 12 residues. V was clipped by 7 bases and J by 6 bases; unmatched bases: 6. Germline V CDR1 and CDR2: SQVTM, ANQGSEA. The CDR3 region is CSARTGVNGYTF. In nucleotides, the CDR3 is TGCAGCGCCCGGACAGGGGTAAATGGCTACACCTTC. The whole variable domain, remainder taken from reference TRBV29-1 and TRBJ1-2, is SAVISQKPSRDICQRGTSLTIQCQVDSQVTMMFWYRQQPGQSLTLIATANQGSEATYESGFVIDKFPISRPNLTFSTLTVSNMSPEDSSIYLCSARTGVNGYTFGSGTRLTVV.

The chain joins TRBV19 to TRBJ2-1, with 7 positions matching TRBD1. V shed 6 bases, J shed 4 bases, and the junction held 12 bases outside the gene matches. The CDR3 is 16 amino acids. CDR1 and CDR2 from the germline V gene are LNHDA and SQIVND (reference sequence). The CDR3 is CASSSIPGTDYNEQFF. The CDR3 coding sequence is TGTGCCAGTAGCTCAATCCCCGGGACAGATTACAATGAGCAGTTCTTC.

V and J are TRBV4-1 and TRBJ1-2; 7 bases fit TRBD1. This CDR3 region has 15 residues. CDR1 and CDR2 (germline): MGHRA, YSYEKL. V shed 3 bases and J 4 bases; nucleotides not matched to a gene: 8. The DNA of the CDR3 is TGCGCCAGCAGCCATGCCACAGGGGAGCCCTATGGCTACACCTTC. As protein: CASSHATGEPYGYTF.

The chain recombines TRBV4-1 with TRBJ2-7; 8 positions match TRBD2. The CDR3 contains 15 residues. Germline assignment: CDR1 MGHRA and CDR2 YSYEKL. With 3 bases clipped from V and 0 bases from J, the junction kept 4 bases outside the gene matches. CDR3 sequence (DNA): TGCGCCAGCAGCCATCTAGCGGGTGGCTCCTACGAGCAGTACTTC. Protein product: CASSHLAGGSYEQYF.

The chain has TRBV7-2 and TRBJ1-2; D is possibly TRBD1 (5 bases). Per germline, CDR1 SGHTA and CDR2 FQGNSA. The ends were cut back, 1 base at V and 0 bases at J, with 12 bases in the middle. The CDR3 extends over 16 amino acids. The CDR3 coding sequence is TGTGCCAGCAGCTTAGAATTTAGGACACCTAACTATGGCTACACCTTC. Translation gives CASSLEFRTPNYGYTF.

This rearrangement joins TRBV4-1 to TRBJ1-2, with a possible D match to TRBD1 (6 bases). CDR1 and CDR2 from the germline V gene are MGHRA and YSYEKL. The CDR3 consists of 13 residues. Trimming took off 1 base at V and 9 bases at J, with 12 bases between the two ends. CDR3 DNA: TGCGCCAGCAGCCAAGCTCTAACAGGGAGCTACACCTTC. It yields the protein CASSQALTGSYTF.